This TCR beta chain derives from a study of spatial heterogeneity in lung cancer. About the research overall: In raw reads, more than 8.5 appearances on average were recorded for each unique TCR and UMI combination.

This sample's time point: sample taken at primary tumor resection. The authors sequenced whole RNA from tumor, nontumor lung or frozen PBMC without sorting. The CDR3 runs to 11 residues. V lost 7 bases and J lost 5, with 6 bases in between. The study, taken as a whole, reports: Tumor TCRs that were ubiquitous and expanded showed up in blood more at resection than follow-up.

This clonotype has ten or more counts. Its target is not known. MiXCR was run by TCRdb on the 5' RACE reads, yielding one entry per CDR3 protein. The sample shows around 66,000 distinct CDR3 sequences, under 7.5% of them seen only once. Sequencing was performed on PBMCs, taken at surgery. This chain links TRBV12-3 or TRBV12-4 with TRBJ2-1; D unresolved. This TCR came from a female donor with early-stage non-small cell lung cancer. The CDR3 is CASTANNEQFF. The CDR3 DNA is TGTGCCAGCACCGCAAACAATGAGCAGTTCTTC.